These 3 T cell receptor beta chains share one sample of origin, sequenced in a study of CD8 T cells in ankylosing spondylitis. Study findings and constraints: One TCR beta motif, made up of about 8 highly homologous variants, appeared characteristic of ankylosing spondylitis blood.

Their recognized antigens are unknown. One entry per CDR3 protein results from TCRdb running MiXCR on the 5' RACE reads. The table has 800,000 to 900,000 distinct CDR3 sequences, approximately 12% seen once. Sequencing was done on a sample of blood, either unsorted or a sorted T cell fraction (not recorded which). The receptors were sampled from a male donor with ankylosing spondylitis.

V is TRBV6-1 and J is TRBJ2-1; the D gene is possibly TRBD2 (6 bases). The CDR3 consists of 15 residues. Germline loops: CDR1 MNHNS, CDR2 SASEGT. V lost 5 bases and J lost 10, with 21 bases in between. The chain's CDR3 is CASSPRGTAKVEQFF. The CDR3 DNA is TGTGCCAGCAGTCCCCGCGGGACGGCTAAAGTAGAGCAGTTCTTC.

In this sample, this clonotype turned up many times. The V gene is TRBV29-1, the J gene TRBJ2-5; maybe TRBD2 (6 bases). The V end lost 4 bases, the J end lost 5 bases, and 14 bases lay between the germline ends. Germline CDR1 reads SQVTM; CDR2 reads ANQGSEA. The CDR3 has 13 residues. CDR3 protein: CSVGRGKVETQYF. The DNA of the CDR3 is TGCAGCGTTGGACGGGGGAAAGTGGAGACCCAGTACTTC.

V usage is TRBV7-8 and J usage is TRBJ2-1; either TRBD1 or TRBD2 may fit D (5 bases each). Germline V gives CDR1 SGHVS, CDR2 FQNEAQ. V was shortened by 8 bases and J by 8 bases, with 25 bases between the two germline ends. The CDR3 runs 16 residues. The chain's CDR3 is CASGLARFIRGDEQFF. In DNA form, the CDR3 reads TGTGCCAGCGGCCTAGCTAGGTTCATCAGAGGGGATGAGCAGTTCTTC.